This T cell receptor (beta chain) originates from a study of immune heterogeneity within non-small cell lung tumors listed by TCRdb under 2018. About the full investigation: Histology comprised several squamous cell carcinomas, roughly ten non-squamous carcinomas and 1 tumor not otherwise specified. TCR repertoires were analyzed from 60 or so tumor loci of under 19 patients, while transcriptome data covered only 40 or so loci from roughly eleven patients. For mutant peptides 8 to 11 amino acids long, netMHCpan-3.0 predicted neoantigen binding to the HLA alleles of each patient. To look at intratumoral immune heterogeneity, the study ran whole-exome sequencing, RNA-seq and TCR beta repertoire sequencing on several spatially distinct regions taken from every NSCLC tumor.

The TCR beta CDR3 region was amplified with a multiplex PCR system, in which a first round of roughly 10 cycles was run using 32 V-gene forward and 13 J-gene reverse primers. First-round PCR used a QIAGEN Multiplex PCR Kit, and primer sequences were filed in Chinese patent CN105087789A. In a second PCR round, Illumina universal primers were added with the Phusion High-Fidelity PCR Kit. Paired-end sequencing of TCR libraries was carried out on the Illumina HiSeq X Ten platform at a read length of 151 bp. On the authors' methods: Cutadapt removed reads without multiplex PCR primers, PEAR merged read pairs, and MiXCR with default settings called CDR3 regions. Shannon entropy measured repertoire diversity, and clonality was calculated as one minus the Shannon entropy divided by the ln of the count of productive unique sequences. Dominant or high-frequency T-cell clones were defined as clonotypes at frequencies of at least 0.5%. TCRdb cleaned the public reads at Q25 with fastp, built clones with MiXCR and kept in-frame beta chains. Each record represents a unique CDR3 protein, reported with the most common genes and DNA among its rows. For this entry, the V and J calls and clone size follow TCRdb and not the study's own pipeline. The sample contains about 20,000 distinct CDR3 sequences, 25% to 35% of them found a single time. Roughly 4% of the sample comes from the top ten.

Relative to germline, V is missing 3 bases and J is missing 7 bases, with 9 bases of the junction outside any gene match. In the germline V gene, CDR1 corresponds to SNHLY and CDR2 to FYNNEI. From cysteine to phenylalanine, the CDR3 is 15 amino acids long. The DNA shown is the 45-base CDR3, in frame from base 1. The TCR template was genomic DNA extracted from bulk tumor tissue, and around 540 ng of gDNA was amplified for each sample. During surgery, multiple biopsies were taken from each primary tumor and placed as far apart as possible within the tumor mass. The study cohort was described as untreated, and the patients were newly diagnosed NSCLC cases having curative surgery. The samples came from 15 or so patients with newly diagnosed non-small cell lung cancer who were having surgery intended to be curative. A couple of independent pathologists examined the resected tumor masses. Only high-quality DNA and RNA samples were carried forward to sequencing.

The paper's findings and limits, for the study overall: Within a given patient, the same dominant CDR3B clonotypes showed up repeatedly across loci, although different tumor locations also carried unique high-frequency clones. Local tumor mutational burden and local T-cell repertoire clonality had a statistically significant but moderate positive correlation (R 0.3 to 0.35). For the most part, high-frequency TCR beta clonotypes differed from one individual patient to another.

This clonotype was observed at least ten times. What this receptor recognizes is not known. Base qualities are not at hand, and no much larger clone is one base apart. The clonotype comes from a man between 35 and 55 years old with non-small cell lung cancer. The chain employs TRBV2 and TRBJ1-5, and 7 junction bases match TRBD1. The specimen sequenced was lung tumor tissue. The base sequence is TGTGCCAGCAGTGAGGAGACAGGGTTTCGGCAGCCCCAGCATTTT. Its translation reads: CASSEETGFRQPQHF. Joined to the reference TRBV2 and TRBJ1-5 proteins, this CDR3 gives the full variable domain: EPEVTQTPSHQVTQMGQEVILRCVPISNHLYFYWYRQILGQKVEFLVSFYNNEISEKSEIFDDQFSVERPDGSNFTLKIRSTKLEDSAMYFCASSEETGFRQPQHFGDGTRLSIL.